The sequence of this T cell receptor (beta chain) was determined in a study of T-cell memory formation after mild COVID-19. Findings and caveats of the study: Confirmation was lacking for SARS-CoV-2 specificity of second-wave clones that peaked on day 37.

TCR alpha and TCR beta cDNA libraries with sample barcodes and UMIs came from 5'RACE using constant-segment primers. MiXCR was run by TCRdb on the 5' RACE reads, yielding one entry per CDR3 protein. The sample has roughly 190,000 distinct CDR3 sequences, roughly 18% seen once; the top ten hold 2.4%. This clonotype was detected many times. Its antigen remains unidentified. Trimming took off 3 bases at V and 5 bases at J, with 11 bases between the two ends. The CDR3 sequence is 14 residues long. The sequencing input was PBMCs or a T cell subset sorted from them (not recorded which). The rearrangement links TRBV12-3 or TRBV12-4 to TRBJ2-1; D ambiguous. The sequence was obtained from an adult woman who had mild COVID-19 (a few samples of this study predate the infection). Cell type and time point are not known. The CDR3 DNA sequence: TGTGCCAGCAGTTTCCCTCAAGTCGACAATGAGCAGTTCTTC. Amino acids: CASSFPQVDNEQFF.